These 12 T cell receptor beta chains originate from one sample sequenced in a study of human T cells and chemical hapten exposure. Using its own MiXCR run on the RACE reads, TCRdb lists one record per CDR3 protein. This table has 70,000 to 85,000 distinct CDR3 sequences, approximately 8.6% appearing once. Noted time point: healthy volunteer bleed at 6 weeks. Unfractionated whole blood was the source from which total RNA was extracted. The specimen sequenced was whole blood. The receptors come from a male donor in good health. Some clones in this sample may be carry-over from other donors' samples.

The chain has TRBV12-3 or TRBV12-4 and TRBJ2-1; 9 nucleotides match TRBD2. The ends lost 0 bases at V and 9 bases at J; junction bases unmatched: 12. CDR3 length: 17 residues. The CDR3 DNA sequence: TGTGCCAGCAGTTTAGCGGACGCGGGAGGGCCATTATTTGAGCAGTTCTTC. This encodes CASSLADAGGPLFEQFF.

This clonotype was seen a few times. The chain couples TRBV7-2 to TRBJ1-6, with unresolved D. With 5 bases removed from V and 7 bases from J, the gap between germline ends came to 12 bases. This CDR3 has 14 amino acids. Germline loops: CDR1 SGHTA, CDR2 FQGNSA. DNA for the CDR3: TGTGCCAGCAGCACGGGATCTGAGAATTCACCCCTCCACTTT. Its translation: CASSTGSENSPLHF.

The V call is TRBV5-5, the J call TRBJ1-1; D not resolved. Germline CDR1 and CDR2: SGHKS and YYEKEE (reference sequence). This CDR3 has 15 residues. Trimming removed 2 bases at V and 3 bases at J, with 14 bases between. This chain's CDR3 is CASSFREFGHTEAFF. The CDR3 nucleotides read TGTGCCAGCAGCTTCCGGGAGTTTGGGCACACTGAAGCTTTCTTT.

The table lists this clonotype with a few counts. V usage is TRBV6-5 and J usage is TRBJ2-5, with a possible D match to TRBD2 (6 bases). The CDR3 contains 15 residues. With 2 bases removed from V and 5 bases from J, the gap between germline ends came to 15 bases. The V gene's germline CDR1 is MNHEY and CDR2 SVGAGI. The CDR3 here is CASSYAGSRGETQYF. The CDR3, as DNA: TGTGCCAGCAGTTACGCCGGGAGCCGAGGGGAGACCCAGTACTTC.

This clonotype was counted ten times or more. The chain employs TRBV12-3 or TRBV12-4 and TRBJ1-3, with a tentative D call TRBD1 (5 bases). The V and J ends lost 3 bases and 4 bases respectively, with 19 bases between them. The CDR3 contains 17 residues. The CDR3 sequence is CASSFVGRGDAGNTIYF. The DNA for the CDR3 is TGTGCCAGCAGTTTCGTGGGGAGAGGGGACGCCGGAAACACCATATATTTT.

The genes are TRBV20-1 and TRBJ2-7, with TRBD2 matching 8 bases. V trimming: 6 bases; J trimming: 13 bases; junction bases outside the gene matches: 5. The CDR3 sequence is 9 residues long. Germline CDR1 is DFQATT and CDR2 is SNEGSKA (reference sequence). CDR3 protein: CSAGGGPYF. CDR3 bases: TGCAGTGCGGGCGGGGGGCCCTACTTC.

This chain links TRBV29-1 with TRBJ2-2; D remains unclear. V shed 7 bases and J shed 2 bases, with 11 bases lying between them. The CDR3 is made up of 13 amino acids. CDR1 and CDR2 (germline): SQVTM, ANQGSEA. CDR3 sequence (DNA): TGCAGCGCCTCGGATCCAAACACCGGGGAGCTGTTTTTT. It specifies CSASDPNTGELFF.

This clonotype was observed many times. This sequence joins TRBV7-8 and TRBJ2-5; D is unresolved. The CDR3 runs to 16 residues. V was trimmed by 1 base and J by 0 bases, leaving 12 bases between them. Germline V CDR1 and CDR2: SGHVS, FQNEAQ. CDR3 sequence reads: CASSLDWVGYQETQYF. In DNA, the CDR3 is TGTGCCAGCAGCTTAGACTGGGTCGGGTACCAAGAGACCCAGTACTTC.

This clonotype has only a few counts. Here the CDR3 reads CSARGLTSGTYEQYF. The DNA for the CDR3 is TGCAGTGCTAGAGGCCTTACTAGCGGGACCTACGAGCAGTACTTC. This sequence joins TRBV20-1 and TRBJ2-7; 10 bases match TRBD2. The germline V gene encodes CDR1 DFQATT and CDR2 SNEGSKA (reference sequence). This CDR3 contains 15 residues. J was trimmed by 2 bases and V by 1 base; bases with no gene match: 5.

The chain employs TRBV2 and TRBJ1-2; tentative D call: TRBD1 (5 bases). V lost 6 bases and J lost 4, with 15 bases in between. Germline lookup yields CDR1 SNHLY and CDR2 FYNNEI. The CDR3 has 14 residues. The CDR3 sequence is CASRAGTALYGYTF. Here the CDR3 DNA reads TGTGCCAGCAGAGCCGGGACGGCTCTCTATGGCTACACCTTC.

In its sample, this clonotype was seen once. This CDR3 reads CASSLELAATGQETQYF. CDR3 nucleotides: TGTGCCAGCAGCTTGGAATTGGCGGCCACCGGCCAAGAGACCCAGTACTTC. V usage is TRBV5-5 and J usage is TRBJ2-5, with D unclear. V lost 0 bases and J 1 base, leaving 16 bases between the germline ends. The CDR3 has 17 amino acids. The germline V gene encodes CDR1 SGHKS and CDR2 YYEKEE (reference sequence).

This clonotype was counted a few times. This chain joins TRBV20-1 and TRBJ1-1; no reliable D call. Germline lookup yields CDR1 DFQATT and CDR2 SNEGSKA (reference sequence). The CDR3 loop spans 11 amino acids. Trimming shortened V by 3 bases and J by 4 bases, and 6 bases separated the two germline ends. The DNA of the CDR3 is TGCAGTGCTAGGGAGGCCACTGAAGCTTTCTTT. Translation: CSAREATEAFF.